This T cell receptor (beta chain) was observed in a study of blood T cell repertoires in COVID-19. Study context: The United States, Italy and Spain supplied acute and convalescent COVID-19 samples.

Germline V CDR1 and CDR2: SGHTA, FQGTGA. There are 13 residues in the CDR3. The V end lost 3 bases, the J end lost 3 bases, and 8 bases lay between the germline ends. The cohort comprised adults aged about 18 to 89 years residing in 24 US areas. Each participant's cohort was designated according to participant-reported clinical history. Two negative PCRs, clearance, or symptom resolution characterized the recovered Cohort 3 donors. Here immunoSEQ multiplex PCR was the method, and the copy in TCRdb shows in-frame clones only, minus some. The sample lists a few hundred thousand clones, just over 85% occurring once.

The genes are TRBV7-3 and TRBJ1-1, with unresolved D. The TCR comes from a woman aged 18-35 years who had recovered from COVID-19. Sequenced sample: PBMCs or T cells enriched from blood (not recorded which). The CDR3 region is CASSFHFDTEAFF. The CDR3 nucleotides are TGTGCCAGCAGCTTCCACTTCGACACTGAAGCTTTCTTT.